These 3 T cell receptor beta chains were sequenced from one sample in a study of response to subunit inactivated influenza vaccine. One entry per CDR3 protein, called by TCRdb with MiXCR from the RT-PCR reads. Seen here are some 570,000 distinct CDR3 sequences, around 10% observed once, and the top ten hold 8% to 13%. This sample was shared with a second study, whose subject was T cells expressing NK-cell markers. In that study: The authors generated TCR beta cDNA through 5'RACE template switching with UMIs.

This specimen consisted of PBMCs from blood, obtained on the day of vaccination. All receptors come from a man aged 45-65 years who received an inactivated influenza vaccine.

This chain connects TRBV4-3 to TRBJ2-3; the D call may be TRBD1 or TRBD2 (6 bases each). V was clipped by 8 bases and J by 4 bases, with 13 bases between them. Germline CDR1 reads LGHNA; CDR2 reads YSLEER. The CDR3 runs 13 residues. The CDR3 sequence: CASGLPGADTQYF. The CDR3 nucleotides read TGCGCCAGCGGACTACCAGGGGCAGATACGCAGTATTTT.

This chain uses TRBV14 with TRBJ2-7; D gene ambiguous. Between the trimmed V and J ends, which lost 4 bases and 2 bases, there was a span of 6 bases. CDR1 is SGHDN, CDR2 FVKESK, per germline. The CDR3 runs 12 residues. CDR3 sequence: CASSRPTYEQYF. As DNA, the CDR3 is TGTGCCAGCAGCCGCCCTACCTACGAGCAGTACTTC.

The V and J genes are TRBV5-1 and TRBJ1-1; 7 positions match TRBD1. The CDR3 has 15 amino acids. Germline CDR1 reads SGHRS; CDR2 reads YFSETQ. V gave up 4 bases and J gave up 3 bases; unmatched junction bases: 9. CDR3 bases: TGCGCCAGCAGCACGCGGACAGGAGGGGACACTGAAGCTTTCTTT. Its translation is CASSTRTGGDTEAFF.